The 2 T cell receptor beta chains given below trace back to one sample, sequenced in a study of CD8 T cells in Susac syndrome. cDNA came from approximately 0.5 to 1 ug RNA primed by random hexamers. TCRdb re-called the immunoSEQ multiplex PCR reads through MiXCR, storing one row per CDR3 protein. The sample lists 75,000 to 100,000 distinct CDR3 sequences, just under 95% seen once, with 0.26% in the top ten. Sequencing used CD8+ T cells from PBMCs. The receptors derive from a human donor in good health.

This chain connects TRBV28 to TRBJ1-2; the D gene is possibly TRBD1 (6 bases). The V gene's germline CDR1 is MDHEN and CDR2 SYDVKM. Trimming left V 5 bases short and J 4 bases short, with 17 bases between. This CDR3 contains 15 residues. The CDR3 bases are TGTGCCAGCAGTCCCCCCGCCCACAGGGTCTATGGCTACACCTTC. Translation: CASSPPAHRVYGYTF.

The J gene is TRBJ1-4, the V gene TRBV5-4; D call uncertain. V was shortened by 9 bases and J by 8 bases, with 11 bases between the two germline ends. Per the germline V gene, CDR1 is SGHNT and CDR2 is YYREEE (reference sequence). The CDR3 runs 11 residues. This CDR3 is CATSAGEKLFF. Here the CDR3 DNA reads TGTGCCACCTCCGCCGGAGAAAAACTGTTTTTT. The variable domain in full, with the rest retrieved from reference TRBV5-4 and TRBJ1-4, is ETGVTQSPTHLIKTRGQQVTLRCSSQSGHNTVSWYQQALGQGPQFIFQYYREEENGRGNFPPRFSGLQFPNYSSELNVNALELDDSALYLCATSAGEKLFFGSGTQLSVL.